This T cell receptor beta chain was identified in a study of cytomegalovirus exposure and HLA in healthy donors. Worth noting for this clone: Antigen: not known.

The PCR had 60 Vbeta and 13 Jbeta primers. Assay: immunoSEQ multiplex PCR; the TCRdb copy retains only in-frame clones and omits some. This sample's table reports around 70,000 clones. Germline CDR1 and CDR2: MNHEY and SVGAGI. The CDR3 has 13 amino acids. V was cut by 7 bases and J by 0 bases, with 9 bases left in between. Study-level findings and limits: Looking again later, the authors saw that most CMV-associated TCR beta chains seemed HLA-restricted. The study dropped some indistinguishable V segments, TRBV6-2 and TRBV6-3 among them.

The clonotype originates from a boy between 10 and 17 years old in good health and CMV-seronegative. The chain is built from TRBV6-5 and TRBJ1-1; D not resolved. Sample: PBMCs. The chain's CDR3 is CASTRVMNTEAFF. CDR3 nucleotides: TGTGCCAGCACGAGAGTGATGAACACTGAAGCTTTCTTT.